The source of this T cell receptor beta chain is a study of a mutant IDH1 vaccine in newly diagnosed glioma (dated by TCRdb to 2020 to 2022). For the wider study: Of the approximately 33 treated patients, roughly 60% were male and around 40% were female, and the mean age was 40.4 years. Prior to enrollment, standard therapy consisting of radiotherapy alone, temozolomide alone, or radiochemotherapy with temozolomide had been administered to patients, with the combination being received by most patients. Six visits were used for peripheral blood collection: V03 (baseline), V05, V07, V10, V12 and V13. For exploratory analyses, 25 to 30 treated patients had longitudinal TCRB deep sequencing done wherever samples were available.

The library was prepared using the immunoSEQ multiplex PCR assay. Rearranged TCR beta chain sequences were amplified using the hsTCRB Kit according to the manufacturer's protocol. TCRB libraries were sequenced on an Illumina MiSeq. From the authors' description of their analysis: Demultiplexing, trimming and gene mapping were performed with the kit vendor's proprietary platform. In its TCRdb copy, this immuneACCESS table keeps in-frame sequences only and misses some clones. Where compared with another copy, unresolved V genes explain less than half of these, and the others have no known cause. The V and J calls and clone size come from that table; D and trimming were worked out from the DNA. This sample holds 50,000 or so clones; around 86% were observed only once. The top ten clones comprise roughly 2.4% of the sample. The germline V gene supplies CDR1 SGHTA and CDR2 FQGNSA. Reading from cysteine to phenylalanine, the CDR3 counts 15 amino acids. Of all the DNA, just the CDR3 is kept, 45 bases in frame from base 1. Relative to germline, V is missing 5 bases and J is missing 3 bases, with 7 bases of the junction outside any gene match.

Points the paper makes about the study in general: Changes in the top peripheral T cell clonotypes picked up by TCRB sequencing did not appear to be linked to pseudoprogression. The authors noted that analyses of patient blood samples could not be reproduced because of sample limitations. Selection of PBMC samples for TCRB deep sequencing was based on availability. Across multiple MHC alleles, vaccine-induced immune responses were seen in 85% to 95% of patients.

Explained via the paper, the time point label denotes: baseline, week 1 (first vaccination visit). Taken with the paper, the label for treatment or condition translates to: pre-vaccination baseline after standard-of-care therapy. Newly diagnosed WHO grade 3 or 4 IDH1-mutant astrocytomas showing loss of nuclear ATRX were present in the donors. The samples were drawn from NOA16, a multicentre, single-arm, open-label phase I trial in Germany that tested a mutant IDH1 peptide vaccine in humans for the first time. For immunogenicity testing, the blood drawn at visit V03 was used as the baseline sample. Genomic DNA for TCRB sequencing was isolated from EDTA blood with the DNeasy Blood and Tissue Kit. This clone was detected only once. Its antigen has not been determined. The input lacks base qualities; no much larger clone sits a single base away.

The sequence links TRBV7-2 to TRBJ2-7; 10 junctional bases match TRBD1. Sequences were derived from PBMCs, sampled from a glioma patient treated with radiotherapy, temozolomide or both. The clonotype originates from a man in his forties with glioma. The CDR3: CASSHPTGGFYEQYF. The DNA sequence follows: TGTGCCAGCAGCCACCCGACAGGGGGCTTCTACGAGCAGTACTTC.